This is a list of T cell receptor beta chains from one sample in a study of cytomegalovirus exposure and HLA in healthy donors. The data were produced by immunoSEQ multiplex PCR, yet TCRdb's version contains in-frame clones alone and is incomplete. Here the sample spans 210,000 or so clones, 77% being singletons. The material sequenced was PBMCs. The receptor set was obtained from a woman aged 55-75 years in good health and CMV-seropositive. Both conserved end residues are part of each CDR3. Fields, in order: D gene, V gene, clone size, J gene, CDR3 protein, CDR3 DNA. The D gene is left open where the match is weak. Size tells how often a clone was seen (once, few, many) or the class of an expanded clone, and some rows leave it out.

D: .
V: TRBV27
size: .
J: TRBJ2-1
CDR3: CASSHQGVGEQFF
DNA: TGTGCCAGCAGTCACCAGGGTGTAGGCGAGCAGTTCTTC

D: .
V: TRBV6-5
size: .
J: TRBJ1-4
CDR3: CASSPRTRGEKLFF
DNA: TGTGCCAGCAGTCCCCGGACCCGGGGTGAAAAACTGTTTTTT

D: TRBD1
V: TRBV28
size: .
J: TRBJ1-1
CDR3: CAGGRDRGRVTEAFF
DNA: TGTGCAGGGGGCCGGGACAGGGGGCGGGTGACTGAAGCTTTCTTT

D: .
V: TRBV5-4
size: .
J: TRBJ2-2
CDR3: CASSLGGARDTGELFF
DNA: TGTGCCAGCAGCTTGGGTGGGGCAAGGGACACCGGGGAGCTGTTTTTT

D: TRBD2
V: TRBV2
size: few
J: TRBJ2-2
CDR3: CASRTGTSAGELFF
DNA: TGTGCCAGCAGAACTGGGACTAGCGCCGGGGAGCTGTTTTTT

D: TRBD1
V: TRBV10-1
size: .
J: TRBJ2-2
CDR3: CASSELIDRGHIGELFF
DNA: TGCGCCAGCAGTGAACTTATTGACAGGGGGCATATCGGGGAGCTGTTTTTT

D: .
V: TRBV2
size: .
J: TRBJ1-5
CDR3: CASSVERDQPQHF
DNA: TGTGCCAGCAGTGTTGAGAGGGATCAGCCCCAGCATTTT

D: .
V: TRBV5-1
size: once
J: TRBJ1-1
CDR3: CASSYRAMNTEAFF
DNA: TGCGCCAGCAGCTACAGAGCTATGAACACTGAAGCTTTCTTT

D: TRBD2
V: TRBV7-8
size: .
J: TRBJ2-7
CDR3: CASSRNRLAGGASYEQYF
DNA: TGTGCCAGCAGCCGAAACAGGCTAGCGGGAGGCGCCTCCTACGAGCAGTACTTC

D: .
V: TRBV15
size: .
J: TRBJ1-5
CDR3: CATSVGLESSQPQHF
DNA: TGTGCCACCAGTGTGGGACTGGAGAGTTCTCAGCCCCAGCATTTT

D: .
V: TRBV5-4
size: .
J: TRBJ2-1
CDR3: CASRPQGRDNEQFF
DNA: TGTGCCAGCAGACCTCAGGGGAGAGACAATGAGCAGTTCTTC

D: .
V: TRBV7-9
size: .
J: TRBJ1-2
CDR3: CASSLGGGPSRHGYTF
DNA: TGTGCCAGCAGCTTAGGGGGGGGGCCCTCGAGGCACGGCTACACCTTC

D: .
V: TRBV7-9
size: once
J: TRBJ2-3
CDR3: CASSSTDFSTDTQYF
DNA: TGTGCCAGCAGCTCCACTGACTTTAGCACAGATACGCAGTATTTT

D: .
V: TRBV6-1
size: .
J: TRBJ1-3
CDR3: CASSDPREGSGNTIYF
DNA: TGTGCCAGCAGTGACCCCCGGGAGGGATCCGGAAACACCATATATTTT

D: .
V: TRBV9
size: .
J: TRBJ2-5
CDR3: CASTRGGTEQETQYF
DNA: TGTGCCAGCACCCGGGGGGGGACAGAACAAGAGACCCAGTACTTC

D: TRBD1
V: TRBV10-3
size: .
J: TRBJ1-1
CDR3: CAIRTGTDNTEAFF
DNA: TGTGCCATTCGAACCGGGACAGACAACACTGAAGCTTTCTTT

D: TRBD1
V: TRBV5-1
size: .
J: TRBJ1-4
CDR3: CASSLGTGGDNEKLFF
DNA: TGCGCCAGCAGCTTGGGGACAGGGGGCGATAATGAAAAACTGTTTTTT

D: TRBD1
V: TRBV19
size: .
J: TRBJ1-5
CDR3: CASSKDSGTANEPQHF
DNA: TGTGCCAGTAGTAAGGACTCCGGGACAGCTAACGAGCCCCAGCATTTT

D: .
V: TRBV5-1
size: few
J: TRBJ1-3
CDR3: CASSLSGGEGNTIYF
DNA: TGCGCCAGCAGCTTGTCTGGAGGGGAAGGAAACACCATATATTTT

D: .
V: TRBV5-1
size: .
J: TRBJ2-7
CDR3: CASNLWTDSYEQYF
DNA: TGCGCCAGCAACCTATGGACAGACTCCTACGAGCAGTACTTC

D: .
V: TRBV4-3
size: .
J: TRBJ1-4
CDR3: CASSQGTLVQEKLFF
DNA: TGCGCCAGCAGCCAGGGCACCTTGGTGCAAGAAAAACTGTTTTTT

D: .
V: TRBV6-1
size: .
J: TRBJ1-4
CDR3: CASSSRLAFEKLFF
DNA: TGTGCCAGCAGTTCAAGATTGGCCTTTGAAAAACTGTTTTTT

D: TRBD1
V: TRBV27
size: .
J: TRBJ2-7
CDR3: CASRPTGAYEQYF
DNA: TGTGCCAGCAGGCCGACAGGGGCGTACGAGCAGTACTTC

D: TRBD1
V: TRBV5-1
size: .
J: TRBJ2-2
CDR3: CASSFGTGGDTGELFF
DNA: TGCGCCAGCAGCTTTGGGACAGGGGGCGATACCGGGGAGCTGTTTTTT

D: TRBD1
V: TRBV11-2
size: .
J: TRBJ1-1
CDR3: CASSLIQGVTEAFF
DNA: TGTGCCAGCAGCTTGATTCAGGGGGTCACTGAAGCTTTCTTT

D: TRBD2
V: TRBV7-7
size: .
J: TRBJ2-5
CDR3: CASSPGLAGQETQYF
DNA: TGTGCCAGCAGCCCAGGGCTAGCGGGGCAAGAGACCCAGTACTTC

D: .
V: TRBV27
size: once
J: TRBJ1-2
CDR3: CASSDGGGRYGYTF
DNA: TGTGCCAGCAGTGACGGGGGAGGGCGTTATGGCTACACCTTC

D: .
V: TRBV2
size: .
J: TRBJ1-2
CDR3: CASSSGSYGYTF
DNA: TGTGCCAGCAGTTCCGGGTCCTATGGCTACACCTTC

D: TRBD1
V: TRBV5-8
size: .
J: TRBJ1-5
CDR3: CASSGGQGRSYSNQPQHF
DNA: TGTGCCAGCAGCGGAGGACAGGGGCGATCTTATAGCAATCAGCCCCAGCATTTT

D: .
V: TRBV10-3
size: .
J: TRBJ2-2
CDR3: CAISESDSYTGELFF
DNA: TGTGCCATCAGTGAGTCGGACAGTTACACCGGGGAGCTGTTTTTT

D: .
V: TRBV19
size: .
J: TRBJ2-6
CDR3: CASSKGRGTGANVLTF
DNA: TGTGCCAGTAGCAAGGGTAGGGGGACCGGGGCCAACGTCCTGACTTTC

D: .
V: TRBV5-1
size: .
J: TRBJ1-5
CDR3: CASSLFGDQPQHF
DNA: TGCGCCAGCAGCTTGTTCGGGGATCAGCCCCAGCATTTT

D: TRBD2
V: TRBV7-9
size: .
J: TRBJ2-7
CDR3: CASSPGGYEQYF
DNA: TGTGCCAGCAGCCCGGGGGGGTACGAGCAGTACTTC

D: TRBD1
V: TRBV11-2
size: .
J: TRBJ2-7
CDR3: CASSSDRGVEQYF
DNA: TGTGCCAGCAGCTCGGACAGGGGAGTCGAGCAGTACTTC

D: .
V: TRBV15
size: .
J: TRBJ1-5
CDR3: CATSGGHRINQPQHF
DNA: TGTGCCACCAGCGGGGGACACCGAATTAATCAGCCCCAGCATTTT

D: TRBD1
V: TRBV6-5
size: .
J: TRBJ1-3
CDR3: CASSSGGAGNTIYF
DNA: TGTGCCAGCAGCTCAGGGGGTGCTGGAAACACCATATATTTT

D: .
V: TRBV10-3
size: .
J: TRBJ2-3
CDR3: CALGSSNTDTQYF
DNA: TGTGCCCTCGGGTCTAGCAACACAGATACGCAGTATTTT

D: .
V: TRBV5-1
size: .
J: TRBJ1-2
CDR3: CASKDRQRGYTF
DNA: TGCGCCAGCAAGGACAGACAACGGGGCTACACCTTC

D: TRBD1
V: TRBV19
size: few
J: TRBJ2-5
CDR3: CASSTGGETQYF
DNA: TGTGCCAGTAGTACAGGGGGAGAGACCCAGTACTTC

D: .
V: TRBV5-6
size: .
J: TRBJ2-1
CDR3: CASTVGGFYNEQFF
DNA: TGTGCCAGCACTGTGGGGGGTTTCTACAATGAGCAGTTCTTC

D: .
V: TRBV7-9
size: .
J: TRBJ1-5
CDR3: CASSLQGGNQPQHF
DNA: TGTGCCAGCAGCTTACAGGGTGGTAATCAGCCCCAGCATTTT

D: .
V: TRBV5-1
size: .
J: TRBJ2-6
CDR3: CASSLWGPLPGSGANVLTF
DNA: TGCGCCAGCAGCTTGTGGGGGCCTTTGCCGGGCTCTGGGGCCAACGTCCTGACTTTC

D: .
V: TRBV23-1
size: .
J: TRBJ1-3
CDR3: CASTTGPLGTIYF
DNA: TGCGCCAGCACCACAGGTCCACTTGGCACCATATATTTT

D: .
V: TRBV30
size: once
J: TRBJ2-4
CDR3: CAWVGAKNIQYF
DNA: TGTGCCTGGGTCGGGGCCAAAAACATTCAGTACTTC

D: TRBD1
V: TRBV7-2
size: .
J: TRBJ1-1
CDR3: CASSQGQGFTEAFF
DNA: TGTGCCAGCAGCCAGGGACAGGGGTTCACTGAAGCTTTCTTT

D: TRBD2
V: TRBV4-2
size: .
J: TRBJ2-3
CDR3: CASSRTLAGGSDTQYF
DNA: TGTGCCAGCAGCCGTACTCTAGCGGGGGGGTCAGATACGCAGTATTTT

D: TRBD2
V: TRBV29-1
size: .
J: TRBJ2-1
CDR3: CSVVSGRYTNEQFF
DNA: TGCAGCGTTGTTAGCGGGAGGTACACGAATGAGCAGTTCTTC

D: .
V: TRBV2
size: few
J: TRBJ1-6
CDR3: CASSEVAGSPLHF
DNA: TGTGCCAGCAGTGAAGTAGCCGGATCACCCCTCCACTTT

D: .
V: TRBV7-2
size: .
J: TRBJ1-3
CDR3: CASSLAVPRAGNTIYF
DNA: TGTGCCAGCAGCTTAGCGGTGCCCAGGGCGGGAAACACCATATATTTT